The entry below gives a single T cell receptor (beta chain) sequence along with its context. What it binds is unknown. The data stem from a study of blood T cells in healthy people across ages. Study findings and constraints: The diversity estimates, figures obtained from one million T cells, were considered underestimates.

For the second PCR, which ran for about 7 to 11 cycles, a sample-barcoded 5' primer and a J-beta primer mix were used. Template switching added a 12-random-nucleotide identifier to every cDNA molecule. Via MiXCR, TCRdb re-called the 5' RACE reads, giving one row per CDR3 protein. The sample includes about 1.4 million distinct CDR3 sequences, approximately 63% of them seen just once. There are 13 residues in the CDR3. V was trimmed by 1 base and J by 8 bases, leaving 11 bases between them. Germline V lookup: CDR1 SGHTA, CDR2 FQGNSA. Sample: blood. The chain combines TRBV7-2 with TRBJ1-1; D unclear. The source of this sequence is a man between 18 and 35 years old in good health. The CDR3 DNA reads TGTGCCAGCAGCTTAGGAGGCAGTTGGGAAGCTTTCTTT. Encoded protein: CASSLGGSWEAFF.